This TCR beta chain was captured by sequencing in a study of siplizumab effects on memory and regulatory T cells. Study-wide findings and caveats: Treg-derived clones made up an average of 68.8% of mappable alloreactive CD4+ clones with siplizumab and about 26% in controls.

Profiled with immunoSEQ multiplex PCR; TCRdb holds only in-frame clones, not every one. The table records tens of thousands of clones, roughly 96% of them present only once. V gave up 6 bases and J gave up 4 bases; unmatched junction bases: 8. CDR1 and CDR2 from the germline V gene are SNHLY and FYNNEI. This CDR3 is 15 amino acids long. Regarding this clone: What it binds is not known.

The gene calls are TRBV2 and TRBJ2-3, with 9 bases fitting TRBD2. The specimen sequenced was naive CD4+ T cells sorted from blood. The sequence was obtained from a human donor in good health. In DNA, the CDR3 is TGTGCCAGCAGGGGACTAGCTAGGGGGGCAGATACGCAGTATTTT. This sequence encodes CASRGLARGADTQYF. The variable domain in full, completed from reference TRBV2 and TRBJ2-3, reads EPEVTQTPSHQVTQMGQEVILRCVPISNHLYFYWYRQILGQKVEFLVSFYNNEISEKSEIFDDQFSVERPDGSNFTLKIRSTKLEDSAMYFCASRGLARGADTQYFGPGTRLTVL.